The present T cell receptor beta chain was sequenced within a study of CD8 T cells in ankylosing spondylitis. General study points: What appeared characteristic of ankylosing spondylitis blood was a TCR beta motif of fewer than ten highly homologous variants. Disease-linked clones proved CD8+ and comparatively uncommon in peripheral blood. Reportedly, significant enrichment of disease-linked clones occurred in matched ankylosing spondylitis synovial fluid. Before this, some motif variants had been reported in reactive arthritis synovial fluid and blood.

One entry per CDR3 protein, called by TCRdb with MiXCR from the 5' RACE reads. The sample has a few hundred thousand distinct CDR3 sequences, roughly 20% seen once. Concerning this clonotype itself: Its antigen is unidentified.

The CDR3 has 15 amino acids. V lost 5 bases and J lost 7; bases outside the gene matches: 11. Germline V gene data show CDR1 as MNHNS and CDR2 as SASEGT. The chain recombines TRBV6-1 with TRBJ2-1; 7 positions agree with TRBD1. The sequenced sample consisted of blood, either unsorted or a sorted T cell fraction (not recorded which). The receptor was derived from a female donor with ankylosing spondylitis or in good health (not recorded which). CDR3 sequence: CASSPPQGQRNEQFF. The CDR3 nucleotides are TGTGCCAGCAGTCCCCCACAGGGGCAGCGGAATGAGCAGTTCTTC.